This paragraph covers one TCR beta chain sequence. The length of the CDR3 is 15 residues. Looked up from germline, CDR1 is MDHEN and CDR2 is SYDVKM. V gave up 6 bases and J gave up 3 bases; unmatched junction bases: 8. The sample belongs to a study of blood T cell repertoires in COVID-19. Participants reported their clinical history, and cohort assignment relied on those reports. Here immunoSEQ multiplex PCR was the method, and the copy in TCRdb shows in-frame clones only, minus some. The sample yields a few hundred thousand clones, about nine tenths seen once. V and J are TRBV28 and TRBJ1-5; TRBD1 matches at 7 bases. The sequenced material came from PBMCs or T cells enriched from blood (not recorded which). The receptor comes from a woman aged 18-30 years who had recovered from COVID-19. This CDR3 reads CASSRQGGPNQPQHF. The CDR3 bases are TGTGCCAGCAGCCGACAGGGTGGGCCCAATCAGCCCCAGCATTTT.